Listed below are T cell receptor beta chains from one sample, sequenced in a study of T cells in Graves' hyperthyroidism and ophthalmopathy. TCRdb recomputed calls from the multiplex PCR reads with MiXCR, one row per CDR3 protein. Of around 600,000 distinct CDR3 sequences listed, about 15% are singletons. Specimen: blood. These receptor sequences come from a woman aged 50 to 65 with Graves' ophthalmopathy. Each CDR3 is given with its conserved first and last residue. Some rows have no size entry. The others give once, few or many, or a class for an expanded clone.

CDR3 protein	clone size	V gene	J gene	CDR3 length
CASSQDPGSYNEQFF	many	TRBV4-2	TRBJ2-1	15
CAYDSENQPQHF	many	TRBV30	TRBJ1-5	12
CASSPRDLGGRTDTQYF	few	TRBV18	TRBJ2-3	17
CASSQGQAYYGYTF	NA	TRBV4-1	TRBJ1-2	14
CASSLEYSGTYEQYF	NA	TRBV28	TRBJ2-7	15
CASSPASGSGFIEQFF	many	TRBV7-2	TRBJ2-1	16
CASSRTSGRVYF	many	TRBV3-1	TRBJ2-3	12
CASAWGANVLTF	NA	TRBV12-3/TRBV12-4	TRBJ2-6	12
CASSRPGQTNTEAFF	many	TRBV28	TRBJ1-1	15
CASSTQGAHTEAFF	many	TRBV12-3/TRBV12-4	TRBJ1-1	14
CSAIGLAGEQYF	NA	TRBV20-1	TRBJ2-7	12
CASGRRDRGGSYNEQFF	NA	TRBV19	TRBJ2-1	17
CASRGERVGNEQFF	many	TRBV2	TRBJ2-1	14
CASSLLIGTGELFF	many	TRBV28	TRBJ2-2	14
CASRPRMFEQYF	many	TRBV28	TRBJ2-7	12
CASSKELRKEGEQYF	few	TRBV5-5	TRBJ2-7	15
CASSDTGLADAYEQYF	many	TRBV12-3/TRBV12-4	TRBJ2-7	16
CASSFRGGGPNEKLFF	NA	TRBV7-2	TRBJ1-4	16
CAISEVIRQTEAFF	many	TRBV10-3	TRBJ1-1	14
CASRDISGGTSYNEQFF	NA	TRBV6-1	TRBJ2-1	17
CASSSGLEASGSYEQYF	many	TRBV18	TRBJ2-7	17
CSVRQGSSTDTQYF	many	TRBV29-1	TRBJ2-3	14
CSAWTSLQYEQYF	NA	TRBV20-1	TRBJ2-7	13
CASRNSPTDTQYF	few	TRBV19	TRBJ2-3	13
CASSGNTGPYYGYTF	many	TRBV2	TRBJ1-2	15
CASSSGEENSEAFF	few	TRBV28	TRBJ1-1	14
CASSRTELAKNIQYF	many	TRBV28	TRBJ2-4	15
CASSQEIRSNEQYF	NA	TRBV4-3	TRBJ2-7	14
CASSGGQVLSYEQYF	NA	TRBV5-8	TRBJ2-7	15
CASSEPGTSKGLTDTQYF	many	TRBV6-2/TRBV6-3	TRBJ2-3	18
CASSYSNLAGASTDTQYF	many	TRBV6-6	TRBJ2-3	18
CASSQDRNLRKYDEQFF	few	TRBV4-3	TRBJ2-1	17
CASSLSPEYNSPLHF	NA	TRBV7-9	TRBJ1-6	15
CATSSRLAGAMETQYF	few	TRBV24-1	TRBJ2-5	16
CASRRLGRVQYF	few	TRBV3-1	TRBJ2-7	12
CSAPRVTEAFF	many	TRBV20-1	TRBJ1-1	11
CASSPHTGLVANQPQHF	many	TRBV28	TRBJ1-5	17
CASNAETTGTGELFF	many	TRBV5-1	TRBJ2-2	15
CASSSDGRTLRYWDNEQFF	many	TRBV19	TRBJ2-1	19
CASSYPSGQGPREAFF	NA	TRBV7-2	TRBJ1-1	16
CASSLASGSYGYTF	few	TRBV5-1	TRBJ1-2	14
CSARDLHGGSLYNEQFF	many	TRBV20-1	TRBJ2-1	17
CASSLGPRRGSSSEQYF	many	TRBV5-1	TRBJ2-7	17
CASSFSGVYGNEQFF	many	TRBV18	TRBJ2-1	15
CASSQLGSFYNEQFF	many	TRBV14	TRBJ2-1	15
CASSQNRQINSPLHF	few	TRBV6-2/TRBV6-3	TRBJ1-6	15
CASKIAGGREQYF	NA	TRBV27	TRBJ2-7	13
CASSLKVASPTDTQYF	many	TRBV12-3/TRBV12-4	TRBJ2-3	16
CASGPTYEQYF	many	TRBV2	TRBJ2-7	11
CASSLGGVDYSYNEQFF	NA	TRBV11-2	TRBJ2-1	17
CASTHWGPGDGTGELFF	few	TRBV5-5	TRBJ2-2	17